The rows below give T cell receptor beta chains drawn from one sample of a study of blood T cell repertoires in COVID-19. Profiling relied on immunoSEQ multiplex PCR, and the TCRdb table lists in-frame clones only, not all of them. The profile shows about 300,000 clones, around 83% of them singletons. Sequenced material: peripheral blood. These TCRs come from a woman aged 45-65 years with acute or convalescent COVID-19. The CDR3 runs from the conserved cysteine through the conserved F or W. Fields, in order: J gene, D gene, clone size, V gene, CDR3 protein, CDR3 DNA. A D gene is named only where the DNA matches it firmly. Only part of the rows carry a size: once, few, many, or a class if the clone is expanded.

>TRBJ1-3|TRBD1|once|TRBV9
CASAGQGAGNTIYF
TGTGCCAGCGCGGGACAGGGGGCGGGAAACACCATATATTTT
>TRBJ1-2|.|.|TRBV7-9
CASSLWTGGYTF
TGTGCCAGCAGCTTATGGACTGGCGGCTACACCTTC
>TRBJ2-1|TRBD1|.|TRBV10-2
CASSRDRGSYNEQFF
TGCGCCAGCAGTCGGGACAGGGGGTCTTACAATGAGCAGTTCTTC
>TRBJ2-4|TRBD2|.|TRBV7-9
CASMTGTSGKNIQYF
TGTGCCAGCATGACCGGGACTAGCGGTAAAAACATTCAGTACTTC
>TRBJ1-1|TRBD1|once|TRBV27
CASSTRDRGQTEAFF
TGTGCCAGCAGTACCCGGGACAGGGGTCAAACGGAAGCTTTCTTT
>TRBJ1-3|.|.|TRBV9
CASSSRVDSGNTIYF
TGTGCCAGCAGCTCCAGGGTGGACTCTGGAAACACCATATATTTT
>TRBJ2-3|.|.|TRBV5-8
CASSLVGGTQYF
TGTGCCAGCAGCTTGGTGGGGGGTACGCAGTATTTT
>TRBJ1-1|.|.|TRBV30
CAWRDYQGRGTEAFF
TGTGCCTGGAGGGATTACCAGGGAAGGGGTACTGAAGCTTTCTTT
>TRBJ2-5|TRBD2|.|TRBV15
CATSRVRSGAETQYF
TGTGCCACCAGCAGAGTGCGAAGCGGGGCGGAGACCCAGTACTTC
>TRBJ1-2|TRBD1|.|TRBV30
CAWKDRGGYTF
TGTGCCTGGAAAGACAGGGGGGGCTACACCTTC
>TRBJ1-3|.|.|TRBV27
CASSLGGLAHLGGNTIYF
TGTGCCAGCAGTTTGGGAGGACTCGCTCATCTCGGAGGAAACACCATATATTTT
>TRBJ2-4|TRBD1|.|TRBV10-3
CAISEGWTGSNIQYF
TGTGCCATCAGTGAGGGCTGGACAGGGTCTAACATTCAGTACTTC
>TRBJ1-2|.|.|TRBV7-9
CASSYTPSEGYTF
TGTGCCAGCAGCTATACCCCCTCCGAGGGCTACACCTTC
>TRBJ1-1|.|.|TRBV4-1
CASSQDWAGRNTEAFF
TGCGCCAGCAGCCAAGATTGGGCAGGCAGGAACACTGAAGCTTTCTTT
>TRBJ1-1|.|few|TRBV13
CASSLQTWGLEAFF
TGTGCCAGCAGCCTACAGACCTGGGGGCTGGAAGCTTTCTTT
>TRBJ2-5|TRBD2|few|TRBV9
CASSVLAGDETQYF
TGTGCCAGCAGCGTACTAGCGGGGGACGAGACCCAGTACTTC
>TRBJ1-4|TRBD1|.|TRBV11-2
CASSLQGGEKLFF
TGTGCCAGCAGCTTACAGGGGGGAGAAAAACTGTTTTTT
>TRBJ2-1|.|.|TRBV25-1
CASSDPPLGREQFF
TGTGCCAGCAGTGATCCCCCCCTGGGGCGTGAGCAGTTCTTC
>TRBJ1-1|TRBD1|.|TRBV19
CASRQGITEAFF
TGTGCCAGTCGACAGGGAATCACTGAAGCTTTCTTT
>TRBJ1-2|.|once|TRBV30
CAWSRDNYYGYTF
TGTGCCTGGAGTAGGGACAACTACTATGGCTACACCTTC
>TRBJ2-5|.|.|TRBV18
CASSSIDQETQYF
TGTGCCAGCTCAAGCATTGATCAAGAGACCCAGTACTTC
>TRBJ2-1|.|.|TRBV4-3
CASSQDWDTGNEQFF
TGCGCCAGCAGCCAAGATTGGGACACGGGGAATGAGCAGTTCTTC